The clone carrying this T cell receptor (beta chain) turned up a few times. TCRdb re-called the PCR reads with MiXCR. The sample has around 4,000 clones, around a third seen once. Trimming stripped 1 base from V and 0 bases from J, with 14 bases between. Per germline, CDR1 SGHAT and CDR2 FQNNGV. The CDR3 spans 17 residues. These data come from a study of metastatic and nonmetastatic thyroid tumors. The overall study: From malignant and benign thyroid patients, repertoires in blood and in tumor or nodule tissue were compared.

Every patient was untreated before thyroid surgery. The chain has TRBV11-2 and TRBJ2-3, with D uncertain. The sequenced material came from adjacent normal tissue. This sequence was found in a male donor with papillary thyroid cancer or a benign thyroid nodule (not recorded which). Some clones in this sample may be carry-over from other donors' samples. CDR3 coding DNA: TGTGCCAGCAGCTTAGGGGAACTCCTTACTAGCACAGATACGCAGTATTTT. Amino acids: CASSLGELLTSTDTQYF.